What follows describes a single T cell receptor beta chain. Construction of the TCRbeta library involved unique molecular identifiers. In TCRdb, the PCR reads were re-called with MiXCR into one record per CDR3 protein. The sample carries hundreds of thousands of distinct CDR3 sequences, 16% recorded once. These data are taken from a study of T-cell reconstitution after alpha-beta-depleted transplantation in children. The CDR3 covers 16 residues. Germline values: CDR1 SGHRS, CDR2 YFSETQ. The V gene lost 0 bases and the J gene lost 1 base, with 8 bases spanning the gap. This chain links TRBV5-1 with TRBJ2-6; D remains ambiguous. This TCR was sampled from a human donor who donated a stem cell graft to a child with acute myeloid leukemia. The sequences come from PBMCs from the stem cell graft donor, collected from the stem cell graft. The CDR3 DNA reads as TGCGCCAGCAGCTTGGAAGTCCTTTCTGGGGCCAACGTCCTGACTTTC. Its translation: CASSLEVLSGANVLTF.